This TCR beta chain was obtained from a study of breast tumors, draining lymph nodes, adjacent tissues. TCRdb ran MiXCR on the multiplex PCR reads and lists one entry per CDR3 protein. The data show around 120,000 distinct CDR3 sequences, 20% seen once. Samples came from axillary lymph nodes draining the breast cancer. Comment on this clonotype: With a much larger clone just one base away, this may be a read error.

After removal of 5 bases from V and 2 bases from J, the junction contained 5 bases not matched to a gene. The CDR3 sequence is 14 residues long. The germline CDR1 and CDR2 sequences are SEHNR and FQNEAQ (reference sequence). The chain recombines TRBV7-9 with TRBJ2-5; 7 nucleotides match TRBD1. The sequencing input was axillary lymph node tissue. This sequence originates from a female donor with breast cancer. Some clones in this sample may be carry-over from other donors' samples. For the CDR3, the DNA is TGTGCCAGCAGCCGACAGGGCCTACAAGAGACCCAGTACTTC. It encodes CASSRQGLQETQYF.